This is a list of T cell receptor beta chains from one sample in a study of blood T cell repertoires in COVID-19. Sequencing was performed with immunoSEQ multiplex PCR; in TCRdb, only in-frame clones are kept and a portion is missing. This table has 300,000 to 350,000 clones, roughly 86% appearing once. Sequencing input: peripheral blood. These receptors came from a man aged 25 to 40 with COVID-19, enrolled during active disease. CDR3s include the opening cysteine and the closing phenylalanine or tryptophan. A D gene is named only where the DNA matches it firmly. Size tells how often a clone was seen (once, few, many) or the class of an expanded clone, and some rows leave it out.

>TRBV5-4|-|TRBJ1-6|-
TGTGCCAGCAGCTTTAGACAGGCCCCCTATAATTCACCCCTCCACTTT
CASSFRQAPYNSPLHF
>TRBV5-4|-|TRBJ1-2|-
TGTGCCAGCAGCTTGGGAGGAGGGAAAGCTAACTATGGCTACACCTTC
CASSLGGGKANYGYTF
>TRBV27|-|TRBJ1-5|-
TGTGCCAGCAGCCGTGGTAGACCCCGGGACAACAATCAGCCCCAGCATTTT
CASSRGRPRDNNQPQHF
>TRBV7-3|-|TRBJ1-2|TRBD1
TGTGCCAGCAGCCCTGGTACAGGGGGCGCCCATGGCTACACCTTC
CASSPGTGGAHGYTF
>TRBV27|-|TRBJ2-5|TRBD1
TGTGCCAGCAGTTTAGACAGGGGGCAAGAGACCCAGTACTTC
CASSLDRGQETQYF
>TRBV28|-|TRBJ2-7|TRBD1
TGTGCCAGCAGCACAACAGGGGTCGATAAGACGTTGCCTCGGTACGAGCAGTACTTC
CASSTTGVDKTLPRYEQYF
>TRBV29-1|-|TRBJ2-7|-
TGCAGCGTGTCTAAAAACTACGAGCAGTACTTC
CSVSKNYEQYF
>TRBV18|-|TRBJ2-3|TRBD2
TGTGCCAGCCCGGGACTAGCGGCCACAGATACGCAGTATTTT
CASPGLAATDTQYF
>TRBV28|-|TRBJ2-3|-
TGTGCCAGCTTGACAGACACAGATACGCAGTATTTT
CASLTDTDTQYF
>TRBV16|-|TRBJ1-6|TRBD1
TGTGCCAGCAGCATTGACAGGGTGAATTCACCCCTCCACTTT
CASSIDRVNSPLHF
>TRBV18|-|TRBJ2-7|TRBD1
TGTGCCAGCTCACCACGACAGGGGGCTTCCTACGAGCAGTACTTC
CASSPRQGASYEQYF
>TRBV5-5|-|TRBJ2-4|TRBD1
TGTGCCAGCAGCCCCCCGACAGGGGCCAAAAACATTCAGTACTTC
CASSPPTGAKNIQYF
>TRBV7-2|once|TRBJ1-1|TRBD1
TGTGCCAGCAGCCTATGGACAGGGGGTCTGGGTGAAGCTTTCTTT
CASSLWTGGLGEAFF
>TRBV28|once|TRBJ1-5|-
TGTGCCAGCAGTCCGGACTCCGGTTCCAATCAGCCCCAGCATTTT
CASSPDSGSNQPQHF
>TRBV7-2|-|TRBJ2-1|-
TGTGCCAGCAGCTTAATCTCCGGGACTTCTGAGCAGTTCTTC
CASSLISGTSEQFF
>TRBV5-4|-|TRBJ2-1|TRBD2
TGTGCCAGCAGCCTGCCTGGACTAGCGGCCTCCTACAATGAGCAGTTCTTC
CASSLPGLAASYNEQFF
>TRBV5-6|-|TRBJ1-2|TRBD1
TGTGCCAGCAGCTCACAGGGGGTCCCCCAGGGCTACACCTTC
CASSSQGVPQGYTF
>TRBV18|-|TRBJ2-7|-
TGTGCCAGCTCACCCTACAGCATAGAGTTGGGTGAGCAGTACTTC
CASSPYSIELGEQYF
>TRBV7-2|-|TRBJ1-6|-
TGTGCCAGCAGCTTGACAGACTATAATTCACCCCTCCACTTT
CASSLTDYNSPLHF
>TRBV7-3|-|TRBJ2-3|-
TGTGCCAGCAGCTTATGGGCCTTCGGTAACACAGATACGCAGTATTTT
CASSLWAFGNTDTQYF
>TRBV19|-|TRBJ1-2|-
TGTGCCAGTAATACAGTTAACTATGGCTACACCTTC
CASNTVNYGYTF